The 14 T cell receptor beta chains reported below all come from one sample, sequenced in a study of memory CD4+ T cells and cytomegalovirus serostatus. The sort gate was single viable CD3+CD4+CD8-CD45RO+ cells for memory CD4+ T cells. Sequenced by immunoSEQ multiplex PCR; TCRdb stores in-frame clones only, minus some. Of 35,000 to 55,000 clones in the sample, around 80% were seen once. Sequencing input: memory CD4+ T cells from blood. These receptors were taken from an adult in good health and CMV-seronegative.

The CDR3 protein is CASSRTGTGSYEQYF. The CDR3 DNA follows: TGTGCCAGCAGCCGAACCGGGACAGGGTCCTACGAGCAGTACTTC. V is TRBV27 and J is TRBJ2-7; TRBD1 aligns across 9 bases. The CDR3 sequence is 15 residues long. CDR1 and CDR2 from the germline V gene are MNHEY and SMNVEV (reference sequence). The junction had 7 bases not matched to a gene; V was cut back by 6 bases and J by 1 base.

The chain carries TRBV6-5 and TRBJ1-3; no clear D gene. V was trimmed by 0 bases and J by 0 bases, leaving 6 bases between them. The CDR3 totals 15 residues. CDR1 and CDR2 from the germline V gene are MNHEY and SVGAGI. The CDR3, as DNA: TGTGCCAGCAGTTACTCGGAGGGCTCTGGAAACACCATATATTTT. Translation gives CASSYSEGSGNTIYF.

V gene TRBV5-4 combines with J gene TRBJ2-2; TRBD2 aligns across 8 bases. This CDR3 has 18 amino acids. With 0 bases clipped from V and 0 bases from J, the junction kept 7 bases outside the gene matches. Per the germline V gene, CDR1 is SGHNT and CDR2 is YYREEE (reference sequence). Written as DNA, the CDR3 is TGTGCCAGCAGCTTGGGTCTGACGGGGGGGACGAACACCGGGGAGCTGTTTTTT. It encodes CASSLGLTGGTNTGELFF.

The chain uses TRBV30 and TRBJ1-3; D is perhaps TRBD1 (6 bases). V shed 2 bases and J shed 0 bases, with 17 bases lying between them. The CDR3 is made up of 17 amino acids. Germline CDR1 is GTSNPN and CDR2 is SVGIG (reference sequence). CDR3 residues: CAWSSRGALSSGNTIYF. The CDR3 DNA is TGTGCCTGGAGTTCAAGGGGGGCATTAAGCTCTGGAAACACCATATATTTT.

CDR3 coding DNA: TGTGCCAGCAGCCTCGGCACCACCTATGGCTACACCTTC. Protein sequence: CASSLGTTYGYTF. The rearrangement links TRBV14 to TRBJ1-2; no definite D call. CDR3 length: 13 amino acids. The V gene lost 4 bases and the J gene lost 4 bases, with 10 bases spanning the gap. CDR1 SGHDN and CDR2 FVKESK come from the germline V gene.

The chain uses TRBV9 and TRBJ2-3; no clear D. There are 16 residues in the CDR3. From germline, CDR1 is SGDLS and CDR2 YYNGEE. The V and J ends lost 0 bases and 1 base respectively, with 12 bases between them. The CDR3: CASSVDWASGTDTQYF. CDR3 in DNA: TGTGCCAGCAGCGTAGATTGGGCCTCTGGCACAGATACGCAGTATTTT.

The sample holds a few counts of this clone. The CDR3 DNA sequence: TGTGCCAGCACATCGGACGGGCATCTACGGGAGCAGTACTTC. This encodes CASTSDGHLREQYF. V gene TRBV11-2 combines with J gene TRBJ2-7; D is uncertain. V lost 7 bases, J lost 7 bases, and 20 bases lay in between. Looked up from germline, CDR1 is SGHAT and CDR2 is FQNNGV. This CDR3 contains 14 residues. Supplemented by reference TRBV11-2 and TRBJ2-7, the full variable domain reads EAGVAQSPRYKIIEKRQSVAFWCNPISGHATLYWYQQILGQGPKLLIQFQNNGVVDDSQLPKDRFSAERLKGVDSTLKIQPAKLEDSAVYLCASTSDGHLREQYFGPGTRLTVT.

The V and J genes are TRBV5-6 and TRBJ1-1; D is ambiguous. The CDR3 totals 14 residues. Trimming took 1 base from V and 0 from J, leaving 7 bases between them. Germline V lookup: CDR1 SGHDT, CDR2 YYEEEE. CDR3 region: CASSLKGLNTEAFF. In DNA form, the CDR3 reads TGTGCCAGCAGCTTGAAGGGCCTGAACACTGAAGCTTTCTTT.

V is TRBV5-1 and J is TRBJ1-1, with D possibly matching TRBD1 (6 bases). CDR3 length: 14 amino acids. In germline, CDR1 is SGHRS, CDR2 YFSETQ. Trimming took off 1 base at V and 4 bases at J, with 11 bases between the two ends. The CDR3 loop reads CASSLSQGSTEAFF. The CDR3 DNA sequence: TGCGCCAGCAGCTTGTCGCAGGGGAGCACTGAAGCTTTCTTT.

Only one count was recorded for this clone. The CDR3 region is CASGPGWGVYNEQFF. CDR3 nucleotide sequence: TGTGCCAGCGGCCCCGGCTGGGGTGTGTACAATGAGCAGTTCTTC. The rearrangement joins TRBV27 to TRBJ2-1; D is ambiguous. Trimming took 8 bases from V and 4 from J, leaving 18 bases between them. From germline, CDR1 is MNHEY and CDR2 SMNVEV (reference sequence). The CDR3 extends over 15 amino acids.

The chain uses TRBV7-6 and TRBJ2-1; 9 bases match TRBD1. The CDR3 loop spans 14 amino acids. Germline V lookup: CDR1 SGHVS, CDR2 FNYEAQ. Trimming removed 3 bases from V and 5 bases from J; junction bases left unmatched: 2. The CDR3 coding sequence is TGTGCCAGCAGCTTGGGGACAGGGAACAATGAGCAGTTCTTC. It codes for CASSLGTGNNEQFF.

The genes are TRBV11-1 and TRBJ1-2, with 9 bases aligning to TRBD1. The CDR3 covers 14 residues. Germline V CDR1 and CDR2: SGHAT, FQDESV (reference sequence). The V segment lost 5 bases and the J segment 2 bases; nucleotides outside the gene matches: 3. The CDR3 DNA reads TGTGCCAGCAGCCCTGGACAGGGGAACTATGGCTACACCTTC. Its protein product is CASSPGQGNYGYTF.

V and J are TRBV2 and TRBJ2-4; possibly TRBD1 for D (5 bases). The CDR3 consists of 14 residues. Per the germline V gene, CDR1 is SNHLY and CDR2 is FYNNEI. V shed 3 bases and J shed 4 bases, with 10 bases lying between them. The CDR3 nucleotides are TGTGCCAGCAGTGACCCAGGGAAAAAAAACATTCAGTACTTC. Translation gives CASSDPGKKNIQYF.

The chain employs TRBV5-1 and TRBJ2-2; 8 positions agree with TRBD1. CDR1 is SGHRS and CDR2 is YFSETQ in the germline V gene. V shed 4 bases, J shed 4 bases, and the junction held 6 bases outside the gene matches. The CDR3 has 15 residues. CDR3: CASSPPTGVTGELFF. The CDR3, as DNA: TGCGCCAGCAGCCCCCCGACAGGGGTCACCGGGGAGCTGTTTTTT.